These T cell receptor beta chains were read from a single sample in a study of T cell responses to AZD1222 COVID-19 vaccine. Sequencing used immunoSEQ multiplex PCR; TCRdb keeps in-frame clones, though not all of them. The sample records approximately 120,000 clones, 87% being singletons. The specimen comprised peripheral blood, sampled 28 days after the second AZD1222 dose. The receptors stem from an adult who received the AZD1222 COVID-19 vaccine. The CDR3 runs from the conserved cysteine through the conserved F or W. The order of the fields is clone size, J gene, D gene, V gene, CDR3 protein, CDR3 DNA. A D gene is named only where the DNA matches it firmly. Not all rows give a size; the values are once, few, many and, for expanded clones, a class.

abundance: NA
j_gene: TRBJ1-1
d_gene: NA
v_gene: TRBV19
CDR3aa: CASSIYGSLNTEAFF
CDR3nt: TGTGCCAGTAGTATATACGGCAGCCTGAACACTGAAGCTTTCTTT

abundance: few
j_gene: TRBJ2-3
d_gene: TRBD2
v_gene: TRBV6-2/TRBV6-3
CDR3aa: CASSLSSGGGNTQYF
CDR3nt: TGTGCCAGCAGTCTCAGTAGCGGGGGCGGGAATACGCAGTATTTT

abundance: NA
j_gene: TRBJ2-7
d_gene: NA
v_gene: TRBV5-1
CDR3aa: CASRLSYEQYF
CDR3nt: TGCGCCAGCAGACTCTCCTACGAGCAGTACTTC

abundance: NA
j_gene: TRBJ1-6
d_gene: NA
v_gene: TRBV7-3
CDR3aa: CASSLSQGKNSPLHF
CDR3nt: TGTGCCAGCAGCTTAAGCCAGGGGAAGAATTCACCCCTCCACTTT

abundance: NA
j_gene: TRBJ1-2
d_gene: NA
v_gene: TRBV14
CDR3aa: CASSLGTLWTYTF
CDR3nt: TGTGCCAGCAGCCTGGGGACCCTATGGACCTACACCTTC

abundance: NA
j_gene: TRBJ1-4
d_gene: NA
v_gene: TRBV5-4
CDR3aa: CASSADSSSNEKLFF
CDR3nt: TGTGCCAGCAGCGCCGACAGCTCATCTAATGAAAAACTGTTTTTT

abundance: NA
j_gene: TRBJ1-1
d_gene: NA
v_gene: TRBV19
CDR3aa: CASSIPLLSSTLPGNTEAFF
CDR3nt: TGTGCCAGTAGTATCCCCCTCCTTTCATCGACACTCCCGGGGAACACTGAAGCTTTCTTT

abundance: NA
j_gene: TRBJ2-7
d_gene: NA
v_gene: TRBV25-1
CDR3aa: CATLGGPTYEQYF
CDR3nt: TGTGCCACCCTAGGAGGGCCCACCTACGAGCAGTACTTC

abundance: NA
j_gene: TRBJ2-3
d_gene: NA
v_gene: TRBV12-3/TRBV12-4
CDR3aa: CASSLSFDTQYF
CDR3nt: TGTGCCAGCAGTTTAAGTTTCGATACGCAGTATTTT

abundance: NA
j_gene: TRBJ1-1
d_gene: NA
v_gene: TRBV10-3
CDR3aa: CAISENSATEAFF
CDR3nt: TGTGCCATCAGTGAGAACAGTGCCACTGAAGCTTTCTTT

abundance: NA
j_gene: TRBJ1-5
d_gene: NA
v_gene: TRBV18
CDR3aa: CASSTGQFNQPQHF
CDR3nt: TGTGCCAGCTCAACTGGACAGTTCAATCAGCCCCAGCATTTT

abundance: NA
j_gene: TRBJ2-5
d_gene: TRBD1
v_gene: TRBV9
CDR3aa: CASSPTGASGETQYF
CDR3nt: TGTGCCAGCAGCCCAACAGGGGCCTCGGGGGAGACCCAGTACTTC

abundance: NA
j_gene: TRBJ1-6
d_gene: NA
v_gene: TRBV28
CDR3aa: CASSPPSGHNSPLHF
CDR3nt: TGTGCCAGCAGTCCGCCCTCGGGCCATAATTCACCCCTCCACTTT

abundance: NA
j_gene: TRBJ2-1
d_gene: TRBD2
v_gene: TRBV7-8
CDR3aa: CASSLGLAGGNEQFF
CDR3nt: TGTGCCAGCAGCTTGGGACTAGCGGGAGGCAATGAGCAGTTCTTC

abundance: once
j_gene: TRBJ2-1
d_gene: NA
v_gene: TRBV11-2
CDR3aa: CASTRSGGPGFF
CDR3nt: TGTGCCAGCACCCGCTCCGGGGGCCCGGGGTTCTTC

abundance: NA
j_gene: TRBJ1-4
d_gene: NA
v_gene: TRBV27
CDR3aa: CASSDGGIGFNEKLFF
CDR3nt: TGTGCCAGCAGTGATGGGGGAATCGGGTTTAATGAAAAACTGTTTTTT

abundance: NA
j_gene: TRBJ2-7
d_gene: TRBD2
v_gene: TRBV5-1
CDR3aa: CASSQGLAGGPSYEQYF
CDR3nt: TGCGCCAGCAGCCAAGGACTAGCGGGGGGGCCGTCCTACGAGCAGTACTTC

abundance: NA
j_gene: TRBJ2-1
d_gene: TRBD2
v_gene: TRBV19
CDR3aa: CASAPTSGSLNEQFF
CDR3nt: TGTGCCAGTGCACCGACTAGCGGGAGCCTCAATGAGCAGTTCTTC

abundance: NA
j_gene: TRBJ2-6
d_gene: NA
v_gene: TRBV28
CDR3aa: CASSPTGFSGANVLTF
CDR3nt: TGTGCCAGCAGTCCAACAGGGTTCTCTGGGGCCAACGTCCTGACTTTC

abundance: NA
j_gene: TRBJ2-3
d_gene: TRBD2
v_gene: TRBV6-5
CDR3aa: CASGGAGTKDTQYF
CDR3nt: TGTGCCAGCGGGGGTGCAGGGACTAAAGATACGCAGTATTTT

abundance: NA
j_gene: TRBJ1-2
d_gene: NA
v_gene: TRBV11-2
CDR3aa: CASSSGRVLAHGYTF
CDR3nt: TGTGCCAGCAGCTCTGGGCGTGTGCTCGCCCACGGCTACACCTTC

abundance: NA
j_gene: TRBJ2-5
d_gene: TRBD2
v_gene: TRBV3-1/TRBV3-2
CDR3aa: CASSQHGLAGGRSTTDRQETQYF
CDR3nt: TGTGCCAGCAGCCAGCATGGACTAGCGGGGGGGCGGAGCACCACCGACCGCCAAGAGACCCAGTACTTC

abundance: NA
j_gene: TRBJ2-3
d_gene: TRBD2
v_gene: TRBV3-1/TRBV3-2
CDR3aa: CASSQLAGGPSTDTQYF
CDR3nt: TGTGCCAGCAGCCAGTTAGCGGGGGGCCCGAGCACAGATACGCAGTATTTT

abundance: few
j_gene: TRBJ2-3
d_gene: TRBD2
v_gene: TRBV2
CDR3aa: CASSALSGRPSDTQYF
CDR3nt: TGTGCCAGCAGTGCCTTGAGCGGGAGGCCTTCAGATACGCAGTATTTT

abundance: NA
j_gene: TRBJ2-2
d_gene: NA
v_gene: TRBV19
CDR3aa: CATRVSHRPSNTGELFF
CDR3nt: TGTGCCACCCGGGTTTCCCACCGGCCGTCGAACACCGGGGAGCTGTTTTTT

abundance: NA
j_gene: TRBJ1-1
d_gene: NA
v_gene: TRBV9
CDR3aa: CASSGVGGNTEAFF
CDR3nt: TGTGCCAGCAGCGGCGTCGGGGGGAACACTGAAGCTTTCTTT

abundance: NA
j_gene: TRBJ2-7
d_gene: NA
v_gene: TRBV7-9
CDR3aa: CASSLAAGGRIHEQYF
CDR3nt: TGTGCCAGCAGCCTTGCCGCAGGGGGGAGAATCCACGAGCAGTACTTC

abundance: once
j_gene: TRBJ1-2
d_gene: TRBD1
v_gene: TRBV7-9
CDR3aa: CASSFGRGRPDYGYTF
CDR3nt: TGTGCCAGCAGCTTTGGCAGGGGGCGCCCCGACTATGGCTACACCTTC

abundance: NA
j_gene: TRBJ1-2
d_gene: NA
v_gene: TRBV14
CDR3aa: CASSQDFPQGAYGYTF
CDR3nt: TGTGCCAGCAGCCAAGACTTCCCACAGGGCGCCTATGGCTACACCTTC

abundance: NA
j_gene: TRBJ2-3
d_gene: TRBD2
v_gene: TRBV6-6
CDR3aa: CASRVAGGGDTQYF
CDR3nt: TGTGCCAGCAGGGTAGCGGGGGGGGGAGATACGCAGTATTTT

abundance: NA
j_gene: TRBJ2-2
d_gene: TRBD2
v_gene: TRBV24-1
CDR3aa: CATSPSGGVKTGELFF
CDR3nt: TGTGCCACCAGTCCTAGCGGGGGGGTGAAGACCGGGGAGCTGTTTTTT

abundance: NA
j_gene: TRBJ2-1
d_gene: TRBD1
v_gene: TRBV25-1
CDR3aa: CASSDGRQGNNEQFF
CDR3nt: TGTGCCAGCAGTGACGGGAGACAGGGGAACAATGAGCAGTTCTTC

abundance: once
j_gene: TRBJ1-4
d_gene: NA
v_gene: TRBV27
CDR3aa: CASSVPGGSKLFF
CDR3nt: TGTGCCAGCAGTGTTCCCGGGGGCTCAAAACTGTTTTTT

abundance: NA
j_gene: TRBJ2-1
d_gene: TRBD2
v_gene: TRBV6-2/TRBV6-3
CDR3aa: CASSSLTGGTYNEQFF
CDR3nt: TGTGCCAGCAGTTCGCTGACGGGGGGTACTTACAATGAGCAGTTCTTC

abundance: once
j_gene: TRBJ2-7
d_gene: NA
v_gene: TRBV27
CDR3aa: CASRILGSSYEQYF
CDR3nt: TGTGCCAGCAGGATACTGGGGAGCTCCTACGAGCAGTACTTC

abundance: once
j_gene: TRBJ1-5
d_gene: NA
v_gene: TRBV5-6
CDR3aa: CASSLFAGISNQPQHF
CDR3nt: TGTGCCAGCAGCTTGTTTGCAGGAATTAGCAATCAGCCCCAGCATTTT

abundance: NA
j_gene: TRBJ2-3
d_gene: TRBD2
v_gene: TRBV5-4
CDR3aa: CASSSPLAGVTDTQYF
CDR3nt: TGTGCCAGCAGTTCCCCTCTAGCGGGCGTCACAGATACGCAGTATTTT

abundance: NA
j_gene: TRBJ2-7
d_gene: TRBD1
v_gene: TRBV12-5
CDR3aa: CASGLGQGVYEQYF
CDR3nt: TGTGCTAGTGGGTTGGGACAGGGAGTGTACGAGCAGTACTTC

abundance: NA
j_gene: TRBJ2-2
d_gene: NA
v_gene: TRBV5-6
CDR3aa: CASSPQQTGELFF
CDR3nt: TGTGCCAGCAGCCCCCAGCAGACCGGGGAGCTGTTTTTT

abundance: once
j_gene: TRBJ2-1
d_gene: NA
v_gene: TRBV6-4
CDR3aa: CASRGLDGEKFF
CDR3nt: TGTGCCAGCAGGGGTCTTGACGGAGAGAAGTTCTTC

abundance: NA
j_gene: TRBJ1-4
d_gene: TRBD1
v_gene: TRBV29-1
CDR3aa: CSVEERQGRGEKLFF
CDR3nt: TGCAGCGTTGAAGAACGACAGGGGCGGGGAGAAAAACTGTTTTTT

abundance: NA
j_gene: TRBJ2-7
d_gene: TRBD2
v_gene: TRBV6-1
CDR3aa: CASSELGGAGISYEQYF
CDR3nt: TGTGCCAGCAGTGAACTGGGAGGAGCGGGGATCTCCTACGAGCAGTACTTC

abundance: few
j_gene: TRBJ1-1
d_gene: NA
v_gene: TRBV3-1/TRBV3-2
CDR3aa: CASSPQGQYKAFF
CDR3nt: TGTGCCAGCAGCCCCCAAGGGCAGTATAAAGCTTTCTTT

abundance: NA
j_gene: TRBJ2-1
d_gene: NA
v_gene: TRBV5-3
CDR3aa: CARSLRWGRLYNEQFF
CDR3nt: TGTGCCAGAAGCCTCCGGTGGGGGAGGCTTTACAATGAGCAGTTCTTC

abundance: NA
j_gene: TRBJ2-7
d_gene: TRBD1
v_gene: TRBV4-3
CDR3aa: CASSPTVAGGEQYF
CDR3nt: TGCGCCAGCAGCCCAACGGTGGCAGGGGGAGAGCAGTACTTC

abundance: NA
j_gene: TRBJ2-7
d_gene: TRBD2
v_gene: TRBV7-6
CDR3aa: CASSLMGTSGTLYEQYF
CDR3nt: TGTGCCAGCAGCTTAATGGGGACTAGCGGGACATTGTACGAGCAGTACTTC

abundance: few
j_gene: TRBJ2-3
d_gene: TRBD2
v_gene: TRBV5-4
CDR3aa: CASSLDSGLTDTQYF
CDR3nt: TGTGCCAGCAGCTTGGATAGCGGGTTAACAGATACGCAGTATTTT

abundance: NA
j_gene: TRBJ2-7
d_gene: TRBD2
v_gene: TRBV7-3
CDR3aa: CASSLGRGDEQYF
CDR3nt: TGTGCCAGCAGCCTCGGGAGGGGAGACGAGCAGTACTTC

abundance: NA
j_gene: TRBJ1-1
d_gene: TRBD1
v_gene: TRBV7-9
CDR3aa: CASSGWDRGESEAFF
CDR3nt: TGTGCCAGCAGCGGGTGGGACAGGGGGGAGTCTGAAGCTTTCTTT

abundance: NA
j_gene: TRBJ1-6
d_gene: NA
v_gene: TRBV7-9
CDR3aa: CASSIRQDSDSPLHF
CDR3nt: TGTGCCAGCAGCATCCGCCAGGACTCTGATTCACCCCTCCACTTT

abundance: NA
j_gene: TRBJ1-6
d_gene: NA
v_gene: TRBV27
CDR3aa: CASSYRSNSPLHF
CDR3nt: TGTGCCAGCAGTTATAGGTCAAATTCACCCCTCCACTTT

abundance: NA
j_gene: TRBJ1-1
d_gene: NA
v_gene: TRBV5-4
CDR3aa: CASSLGPGDTEAFF
CDR3nt: TGTGCCAGCAGCCTGGGGCCGGGGGACACTGAAGCTTTCTTT

abundance: NA
j_gene: TRBJ2-7
d_gene: TRBD1
v_gene: TRBV30
CDR3aa: CAWTAGTGGYEQYF
CDR3nt: TGTGCCTGGACCGCGGGGACAGGGGGCTACGAGCAGTACTTC

abundance: NA
j_gene: TRBJ1-1
d_gene: NA
v_gene: TRBV19
CDR3aa: CASSIDYLNTEAFF
CDR3nt: TGTGCCAGTAGTATAGACTACCTGAACACTGAAGCTTTCTTT

abundance: NA
j_gene: TRBJ2-5
d_gene: NA
v_gene: TRBV19
CDR3aa: CASKNRALGRETQYF
CDR3nt: TGTGCCAGTAAAAACCGGGCCCTAGGACGGGAGACCCAGTACTTC